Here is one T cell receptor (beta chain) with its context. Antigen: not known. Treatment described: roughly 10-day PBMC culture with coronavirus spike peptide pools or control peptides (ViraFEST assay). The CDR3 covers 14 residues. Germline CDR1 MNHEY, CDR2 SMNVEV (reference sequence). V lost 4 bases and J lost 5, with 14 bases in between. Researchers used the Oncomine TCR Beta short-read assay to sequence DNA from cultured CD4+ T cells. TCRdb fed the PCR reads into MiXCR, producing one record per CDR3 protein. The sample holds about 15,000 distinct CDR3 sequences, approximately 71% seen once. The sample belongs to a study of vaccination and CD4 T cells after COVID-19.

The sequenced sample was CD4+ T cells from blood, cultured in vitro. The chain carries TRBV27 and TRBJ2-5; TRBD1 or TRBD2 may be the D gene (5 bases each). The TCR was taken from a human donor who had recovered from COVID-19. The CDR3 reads CASSYVGAGETQYF. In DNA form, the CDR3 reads TGTGCCAGCAGTTATGTCGGGGCAGGGGAGACCCAGTACTTC.